The T cell receptor beta chain under discussion was sequenced for a study of blood T cell repertoires in COVID-19. Study details: T cells, B-cell-depleted T cells, or PBMCs provided the cDNA or gDNA that served as material.

Donors were grouped by their self-reported clinical history. Germline V lookup: CDR1 LNHNV, CDR2 YYDKDF (reference sequence). The CDR3 loop spans 15 amino acids. Trimming left V 0 bases short and J 3 bases short, with 12 bases between. Original processing methods: Nucleated cell number was recorded as an estimate derived from reference gene primer amplification. Measured with immunoSEQ multiplex PCR; TCRdb has only the in-frame clones, and not every one. The DNA gave D and trimming, while V, J and clone size come from that table. The sample consists of 150,000 to 200,000 clones, about 88% of them appearing once.

Source material: PBMCs or T cells enriched from blood (not recorded which). The receptor comes from a woman between 18 and 30 years old who had recovered from COVID-19. J is TRBJ2-7 and V is TRBV15; D gene uncertain. CDR3 bases: TGTGCCACCAGCAGAGACAGGCCACAGAGCTACGAGCAGTACTTC. The encoded protein is CATSRDRPQSYEQYF. The full variable domain, rest sourced from reference TRBV15 and TRBJ2-7, is DAMVIQNPRYQVTQFGKPVTLSCSQTLNHNVMYWYQQKSSQAPKLLFHYYDKDFNNEADTPDNFQSRRPNTSFCFLDIRSPGLGDTAMYLCATSRDRPQSYEQYFGPGTRLTVT.